These T cell receptor beta chains were read from a single sample in a study of T cells after posttransplantation cyclophosphamide. TCRdb keeps only in-frame clones here, not all; method: immunoSEQ multiplex PCR. Sampling found 3,000 or so clones, none seen once. The sequences come from PBMCs, collected after allogeneic stem cell transplant with posttransplant cyclophosphamide. These receptors came from a male patient over 55 who received an allogeneic stem cell transplant from a related donor and was CMV-positive. Some T cells may be supplied by the graft donor. Each CDR3 is given with its conserved first and last residue. A D gene is named only where the DNA matches it firmly. The size entry gives once, few, many, or a class for an expanded clone.

d_gene	v_gene	j_gene	abundance	CDR3nt	CDR3aa
TRBD2	TRBV7-2	TRBJ2-1	many	TGTGCCAGCAGCCGGAGCCTGCGGGAGGGCCGATACAATGAGCAGTTCTTC	CASSRSLREGRYNEQFF
TRBD2	TRBV9	TRBJ2-5	many	TGTGCCAGCAGCGTAGAATTAGCGGGGTTTGAGACCCAGTACTTC	CASSVELAGFETQYF
TRBD2	TRBV4-2	TRBJ2-2	many	TGTGCCAGCAGCCAAGAGACTAGCGGGACCCGGGGCGGGGAGCTGTTTTTT	CASSQETSGTRGGELFF
.	TRBV5-6	TRBJ1-2	medium-sized	TGTGCCAGCAGCCTGGGACGGTCGGAGGGCTACACCTTC	CASSLGRSEGYTF
.	TRBV7-9	TRBJ2-5	many	TGTGCCAGCATCTCCTCGGAGACCCAGTACTTC	CASISSETQYF
.	TRBV4-2	TRBJ2-1	medium-sized	TGTGCCAGCAGCCAACTTATAGCCCTCTCCTACAATGAGCAGTTCTTC	CASSQLIALSYNEQFF
.	TRBV27	TRBJ1-2	many	TGTGCCAGCAGTTTTTGGGGCATTCTCGATGGCTACACCTTC	CASSFWGILDGYTF
.	TRBV5-4	TRBJ2-3	many	TGTGCCAGCAGCTTGGCCCAGTTCAGCACAGATACGCAGTATTTT	CASSLAQFSTDTQYF
TRBD1	TRBV7-2	TRBJ2-2	many	TGTGCCAGCAGCTTAACGGGACAGGGTTACACCGGGGAGCTGTTTTTT	CASSLTGQGYTGELFF
TRBD1	TRBV5-6	TRBJ1-4	medium-sized	TGTGCCAGCAGCGTGACAGGGTTACTGGAAAAACTGTTTTTT	CASSVTGLLEKLFF
.	TRBV7-9	TRBJ2-1	medium-sized	TGTGCCAGCAGCTTAGCAGAGACTACCGTACAGTTCTTC	CASSLAETTVQFF
.	TRBV2	TRBJ2-2	medium-sized	TGTGCCAGCAGTGAAGCACAGGCCACCGGGGAGCTGTTTTTT	CASSEAQATGELFF
TRBD1	TRBV27	TRBJ1-6	many	TGTGCCAGCAGCGAGGGGACAGAAGGGTCCTATAATTCACCCCTCCACTTT	CASSEGTEGSYNSPLHF
.	TRBV30	TRBJ1-2	many	TGTGCCTGGACCAGGCCTACTAACTATGGCTACACCTTC	CAWTRPTNYGYTF
.	TRBV28	TRBJ1-5	medium-sized	TGTGCCAGCAGTCCCCTGACGGCGGGCTTCGATCAGCCCCAGCATTTT	CASSPLTAGFDQPQHF
TRBD1	TRBV29-1	TRBJ1-5	many	TGCAGCGCGACAGGGGTCAATCAGCCCCAGCATTTT	CSATGVNQPQHF
.	TRBV28	TRBJ2-7	many	TGTGCCAGCAGTAGGGGGGGCACCTCTCCCTACGAGCAGTACTTC	CASSRGGTSPYEQYF
.	TRBV21-1	TRBJ1-2	many	.	CASSKVATGINYGYTF
TRBD1	TRBV27	TRBJ1-5	medium-sized	TGTGCCAGCAGTTTCAGGGGGCGCGGCAATCAGCCCCAGCATTTT	CASSFRGRGNQPQHF
.	TRBV19	TRBJ1-5	medium-sized	TGTGCCAGTAGCCCCGGTGGGGCTGGGGATAGCAATCAGCCCCAGCATTTT	CASSPGGAGDSNQPQHF
TRBD1	TRBV5-1	TRBJ2-1	medium-sized	TGCGCCAGCAGCGCGTCCGGGACAGACTACAATGAGCAGTTCTTC	CASSASGTDYNEQFF
TRBD2	TRBV4-1	TRBJ2-2	many	TGCGCCAGCAGCCAAGTCGGCAGCGGGGGAAACACCGGGGAGCTGTTTTTT	CASSQVGSGGNTGELFF
.	TRBV9	TRBJ2-2	medium-sized	TGTGCCAGCAGCGACCAGGGTATAATCGACACCGGGGAGCTGTTTTTT	CASSDQGIIDTGELFF
.	TRBV11-3	TRBJ2-3	many	TGTGCCAGCAGCTTAGGTGGACTAAGCACAGATACGCAGTATTTT	CASSLGGLSTDTQYF
TRBD1	TRBV5-4	TRBJ2-7	medium-sized	TGTGCCAGCAGCCTTATGGGACAGGGGGTCTACGAGCAGTACTTC	CASSLMGQGVYEQYF
.	TRBV29-1	TRBJ2-2	medium-sized	TGCAGCGTTGAAAAGGGGTACACCGGGGAGCTGTTTTTT	CSVEKGYTGELFF
.	TRBV10-1	TRBJ2-7	many	TGCGCCAGCAGAGTGGGACTGAAATCCTACGAGCAGTACTTC	CASRVGLKSYEQYF
.	TRBV19	TRBJ2-1	medium-sized	TGTGCCAGTAGTTCCCAGAACTCCTACAATGAGCAGTTCTTC	CASSSQNSYNEQFF
.	TRBV5-8	TRBJ2-5	many	TGTGCCAGCAGTTTCCTAGAGAGTCTCCAAGAGACCCAGTACTTC	CASSFLESLQETQYF
TRBD1	TRBV5-1	TRBJ1-4	medium-sized	TGCGCCAGCAGCTTATCCGGGACAGGGGGTGAAAAACTGTTTTTT	CASSLSGTGGEKLFF
.	TRBV14	TRBJ2-2	medium-sized	TGTGCCAGCAGCCAAGGCGGGAACGGGGAGCTGTTTTTT	CASSQGGNGELFF
.	TRBV19	TRBJ2-6	medium-sized	TGTGCCAGTAGTATCGGGTTAGGCTCTGGGGCCAACGTCCTGACTTTC	CASSIGLGSGANVLTF
TRBD1	TRBV5-6	TRBJ2-3	medium-sized	TGTGCCAGCAGCTCCCCGGCACAGGGGACAGATACGCAGTATTTT	CASSSPAQGTDTQYF
TRBD2	TRBV5-8	TRBJ2-5	many	TGTGCCAGCAGCTTGCTTCCGGGACTAGCGGGAGAGACCCAGTACTTC	CASSLLPGLAGETQYF
.	TRBV6-1	TRBJ2-7	medium-sized	TGTGCCAGCACCCCCCCAGGGTACGAGCAGTACTTC	CASTPPGYEQYF
.	TRBV12-2	TRBJ1-4	medium-sized	TGTGCAAGTCGCTTAGAGGGGACAGGGACGAAACTGTTTTTT	CASRLEGTGTKLFF
.	TRBV5-8	TRBJ1-4	medium-sized	TGTGCCAGCAGCTTACAGGGATTTAATGAAAAACTGTTTTTT	CASSLQGFNEKLFF
.	TRBV4-3	TRBJ1-2	medium-sized	TGCGCCAGCAGCCAAGATGTGTGGGCTATGGGCTATGGCTACACCTTC	CASSQDVWAMGYGYTF
.	TRBV19	TRBJ2-3	medium-sized	TGTGCCAGTAGTATGACTCCTAGCACAGATACGCAGTATTTT	CASSMTPSTDTQYF
.	TRBV5-1	TRBJ2-3	medium-sized	TGCGCCAGCAGCTTAGTAGAGACGCAGTATTTT	CASSLVETQYF
TRBD1	TRBV5-1	TRBJ2-3	large	TGCGCCAGCAGCCCCAAGACAGGGGGCCTTAGAGATACGCAGTATTTT	CASSPKTGGLRDTQYF
TRBD1	TRBV20-1	TRBJ1-1	medium-sized	TGCAGTGCCCGGGACAGCACTGAAGCTTTCTTT	CSARDSTEAFF
.	TRBV5-6	TRBJ1-1	medium-sized	TGTGCCAGCAGCTTGATTGTATCGAACACTGAAGCTTTCTTT	CASSLIVSNTEAFF
.	TRBV6-6	TRBJ1-2	medium-sized	TGTGCCAGCAGTTACGGAGGGAACTATGGCTACACCTTC	CASSYGGNYGYTF
TRBD2	TRBV19	TRBJ2-1	medium-sized	TGTGCCAGTAGCCTTAGCGGGGTCTTCTACAATGAGCAGTTCTTC	CASSLSGVFYNEQFF
.	TRBV7-8	TRBJ1-5	medium-sized	TGTGCCAGCAGCCAGGATATTGCCTATCAGCCCCAGCATTTT	CASSQDIAYQPQHF
.	TRBV28	TRBJ1-2	many	TGTGCCAGCAGTTGGGGCAGCTATGGCTACACCTTC	CASSWGSYGYTF
.	TRBV5-4	TRBJ2-3	medium-sized	TGTGCCAGCAGCCCGAGGGCTAGCACAGATACGCAGTATTTT	CASSPRASTDTQYF
TRBD2	TRBV2	TRBJ2-2	many	TGTGCCAGCAGTGATCTAGCGGGGGTCGCGAACACCGGGGAGCTGTTTTTT	CASSDLAGVANTGELFF
TRBD2	TRBV6-1	TRBJ2-3	many	TGTGCCAGCAGTGAATGGGGACTAGCGGACACAGATACGCAGTATTTT	CASSEWGLADTDTQYF
.	TRBV28	TRBJ2-1	many	TGTGCCAGCAGGATCGGACTGGTTGGTGAGCAGTTCTTC	CASRIGLVGEQFF
TRBD2	TRBV4-3	TRBJ2-2	medium-sized	TGCGCCAGCAGCCAAGACCCAGCGGGAGGGCCCGCCGGGGAGCTGTTTTTT	CASSQDPAGGPAGELFF
TRBD2	TRBV27	TRBJ2-7	medium-sized	TGTGCCAGCAGTTTCCCCCGGACTAGAATTCCCTACGAGCAGTACTTC	CASSFPRTRIPYEQYF
TRBD2	TRBV19	TRBJ2-3	medium-sized	TGTGCCAGTAGTATATCACTAGCGGGAGGGTCAGATACGCAGTATTTT	CASSISLAGGSDTQYF
.	TRBV18	TRBJ2-5	many	TGTGCCAGCTCGGCCTCGGAGGGCGAGACCCAGTACTTC	CASSASEGETQYF
.	TRBV5-1	TRBJ2-2	many	TGCGCCAGCAGCTCGTGGCGGGGGCGGACCGGGGAGCTGTTTTTT	CASSSWRGRTGELFF
.	TRBV9	TRBJ2-1	many	TGTGCCAGCAGCGTAGAGGCGGAACTCCTCGGGCAGTTCTTC	CASSVEAELLGQFF
TRBD1	TRBV5-1	TRBJ2-5	many	TGCGCCAGCAGATCTGACAGGGTGGAGACCCAGTACTTC	CASRSDRVETQYF
.	TRBV5-4	TRBJ2-5	many	TGTGCCAGCAGCTGGAAGGGACTGGGGTTTCGAGAGACCCAGTACTTC	CASSWKGLGFRETQYF